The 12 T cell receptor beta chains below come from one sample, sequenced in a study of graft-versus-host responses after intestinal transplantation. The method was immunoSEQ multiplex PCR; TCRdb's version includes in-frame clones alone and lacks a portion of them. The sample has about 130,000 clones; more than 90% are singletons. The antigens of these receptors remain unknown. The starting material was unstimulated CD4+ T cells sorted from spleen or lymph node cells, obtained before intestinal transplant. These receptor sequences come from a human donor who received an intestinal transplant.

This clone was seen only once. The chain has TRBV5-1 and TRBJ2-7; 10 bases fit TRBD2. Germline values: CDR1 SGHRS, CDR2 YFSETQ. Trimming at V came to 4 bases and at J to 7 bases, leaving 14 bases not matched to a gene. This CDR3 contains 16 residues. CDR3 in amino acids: CASSPPLSSGGGEQYF. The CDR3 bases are TGCGCCAGCAGCCCACCCCTATCTAGCGGGGGAGGGGAGCAGTACTTC.

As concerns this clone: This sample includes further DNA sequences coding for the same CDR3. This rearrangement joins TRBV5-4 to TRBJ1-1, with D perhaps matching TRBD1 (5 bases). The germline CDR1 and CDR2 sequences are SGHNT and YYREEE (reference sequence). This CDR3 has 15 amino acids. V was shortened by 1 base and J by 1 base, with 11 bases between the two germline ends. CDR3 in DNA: TGTGCCAGCAGCTTGAAGGGAGACAGGAACACTGAAGCTTTCTTT. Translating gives CASSLKGDRNTEAFF.

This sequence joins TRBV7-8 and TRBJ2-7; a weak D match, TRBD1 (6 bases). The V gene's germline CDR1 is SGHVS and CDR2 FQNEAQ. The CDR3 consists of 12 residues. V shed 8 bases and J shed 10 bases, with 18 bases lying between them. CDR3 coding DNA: TGTGCCAGCGGACAGCCAAACTTACCCCAGTACTTC. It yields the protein CASGQPNLPQYF.

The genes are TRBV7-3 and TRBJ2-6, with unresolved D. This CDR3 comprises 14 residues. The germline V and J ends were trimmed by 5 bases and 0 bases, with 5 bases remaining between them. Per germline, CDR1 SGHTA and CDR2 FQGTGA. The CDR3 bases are TGTGCCAGCAGCAGCGTCTCTGGGGCCAACGTCCTGACTTTC. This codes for CASSSVSGANVLTF.

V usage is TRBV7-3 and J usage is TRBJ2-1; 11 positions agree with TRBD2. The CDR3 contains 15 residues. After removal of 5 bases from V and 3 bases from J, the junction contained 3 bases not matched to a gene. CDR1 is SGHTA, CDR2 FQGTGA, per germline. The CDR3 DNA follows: TGTGCCAGCAGCAACACTAGCGGGGGCTACAATGAGCAGTTCTTC. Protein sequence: CASSNTSGGYNEQFF. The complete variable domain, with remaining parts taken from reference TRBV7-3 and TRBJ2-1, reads GAGVSQTPSNKVTEKGKYVELRCDPISGHTALYWYRQSLGQGPEFLIYFQGTGAADDSGLPNDRFFAVRPEGSVSTLKIQRTERGDSAVYLCASSNTSGGYNEQFFGPGTRLTVL.

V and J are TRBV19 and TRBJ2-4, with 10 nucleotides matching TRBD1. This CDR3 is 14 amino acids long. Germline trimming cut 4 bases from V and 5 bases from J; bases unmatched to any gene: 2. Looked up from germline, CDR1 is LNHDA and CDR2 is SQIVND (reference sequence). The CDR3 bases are TGTGCCAGTAGTACCGGGACAGGGGAAAACATTCAGTACTTC. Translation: CASSTGTGENIQYF.

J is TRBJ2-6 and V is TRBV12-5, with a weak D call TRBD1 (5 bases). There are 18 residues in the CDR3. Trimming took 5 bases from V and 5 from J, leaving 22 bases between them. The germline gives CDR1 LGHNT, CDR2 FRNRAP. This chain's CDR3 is CASGRMHAGQSRANVLTF. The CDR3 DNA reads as TGTGCTAGTGGTCGTATGCATGCAGGACAAAGTCGGGCCAACGTCCTGACTTTC.

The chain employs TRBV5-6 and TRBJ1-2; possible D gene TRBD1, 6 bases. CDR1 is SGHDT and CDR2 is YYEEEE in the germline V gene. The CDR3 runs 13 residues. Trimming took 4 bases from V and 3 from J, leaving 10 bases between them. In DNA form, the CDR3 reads TGTGCCAGCAGCCGGGACACCCACTATGGCTACACCTTC. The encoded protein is CASSRDTHYGYTF.

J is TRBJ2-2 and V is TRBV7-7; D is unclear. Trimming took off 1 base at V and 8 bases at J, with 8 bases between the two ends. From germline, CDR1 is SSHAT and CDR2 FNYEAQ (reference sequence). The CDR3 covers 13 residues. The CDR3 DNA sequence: TGTGCCAGCAGCTTAGATGTTGCGGGGGAGCTGTTTTTT. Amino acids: CASSLDVAGELFF.

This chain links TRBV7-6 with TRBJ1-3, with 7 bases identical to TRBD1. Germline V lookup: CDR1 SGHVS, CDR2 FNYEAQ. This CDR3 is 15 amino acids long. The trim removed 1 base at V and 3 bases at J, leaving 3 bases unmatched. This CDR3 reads CASSLDYRGGNTIYF. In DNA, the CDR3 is TGTGCCAGCAGCTTAGATTACAGGGGTGGAAACACCATATATTTT.

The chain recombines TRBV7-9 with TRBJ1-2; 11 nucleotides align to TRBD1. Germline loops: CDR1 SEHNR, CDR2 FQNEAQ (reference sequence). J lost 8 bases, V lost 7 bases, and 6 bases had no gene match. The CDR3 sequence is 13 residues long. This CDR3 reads CASTGTGGKGYTF. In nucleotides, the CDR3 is TGTGCCAGCACCGGGACAGGGGGTAAGGGCTACACCTTC.

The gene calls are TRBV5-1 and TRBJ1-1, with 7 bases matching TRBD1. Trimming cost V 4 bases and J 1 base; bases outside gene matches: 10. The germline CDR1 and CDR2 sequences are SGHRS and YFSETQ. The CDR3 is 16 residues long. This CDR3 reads CASSPATGTENTEAFF. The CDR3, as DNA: TGCGCCAGCAGCCCCGCCACCGGGACAGAGAACACTGAAGCTTTCTTT.